This TCR beta chain stems from a study of pediatric ulcerative colitis. Sequencing depth was up to 500,000 reads per sample. TCRdb keeps only in-frame clones here, not all; method: immunoSEQ multiplex PCR. This sample carries 36,000 or so clones, approximately 73% of them seen once, and the ten largest clones take about 0.73%. During colonoscopy, one to two rectal pinch biopsies were collected. This CDR3 spans 16 amino acids. V lost 1 base and J lost 3, with 10 bases in between. Per germline, CDR1 SGHNT and CDR2 YENEEA. The material sequenced was gut tissue. The TCR comes from a boy aged 5-17 years with moderate ulcerative colitis. This chain uses TRBV11-3 with TRBJ2-6; maybe TRBD2 (5 bases). This CDR3 is CASSLVGGFGANVLTF. Here the CDR3 DNA reads TGTGCCAGCAGCTTAGTAGGCGGGTTTGGGGCCAACGTCCTGACTTTC.